Following are 20 T cell receptor beta chains from one sample sequenced in a study of blood T cells in healthy people across ages. Then a second PCR, running roughly 7 to 11 cycles, was carried out with a sample-barcoded 5' primer and a J-beta primer mix. TCRdb recomputed calls from the 5' RACE reads with MiXCR, one row per CDR3 protein. The sample contains just over 800,000 distinct CDR3 sequences, around 62% of which appear only once. The sequencing sample was made of blood. The receptor source for this set is a man in his thirties or forties in good health.

V usage is TRBV29-1 and J usage is TRBJ2-7; TRBD1 matches at 7 bases. V gave up 6 bases and J gave up 3 bases; unmatched junction bases: 8. The CDR3 contains 13 residues. Germline assignment: CDR1 SQVTM and CDR2 ANQGSEA. The CDR3 region has the DNA TGCAGCGTATTGACAGGGAATGACTACGAGCAGTACTTC. Translating it yields CSVLTGNDYEQYF.

A few counts support this clonotype. The J gene is TRBJ2-7, the V gene TRBV7-9; either TRBD1 or TRBD2 may supply D (6 bases each). Germline assignment: CDR1 SEHNR and CDR2 FQNEAQ (reference sequence). The CDR3 length is 15 residues. V lost 1 base, J lost 5 bases, and 15 bases lay in between. The CDR3 DNA reads as TGTGCCAGCAGCTTAGTCTCGGGGGCCCTCCACGAGCAGTACTTC. Translating gives CASSLVSGALHEQYF. Full variable domain (remainder filled in from reference TRBV7-9 and TRBJ2-7): DTGVSQNPRHKITKRGQNVTFRCDPISEHNRLYWYRQTLGQGPEFLTYFQNEAQLEKSRLLSDRFSAERPKGSFSTLEIQRTEQGDSAMYLCASSLVSGALHEQYFGPGTRLTVT.

The chain has TRBV2 and TRBJ2-5; weak D call: TRBD2 (6 bases). CDR1 and CDR2 (germline): SNHLY, FYNNEI. V was cut by 6 bases and J by 4 bases, with 21 bases left in between. This CDR3 comprises 16 residues. In nucleotides, the CDR3 is TGTGCCAGCAGCCCGGTGGAGGGACCCAGTCGAGAGACCCAGTACTTC. Protein sequence: CASSPVEGPSRETQYF.

This clonotype was observed once. In DNA form, the CDR3 reads TGTGCCAGCAGCTTGGTGACGGTAGCGGGGGGATGGAATGAGCAGTTCTTC. Translation gives CASSLVTVAGGWNEQFF. This rearrangement joins TRBV5-4 to TRBJ2-1; 10 nucleotides agree with TRBD2. The CDR3 has 17 amino acids. V lost 0 bases and J lost 7; bases outside the gene matches: 10. Germline CDR1 and CDR2: SGHNT and YYREEE (reference sequence).

This clonotype was detected only a few times. The chain carries TRBV28 and TRBJ2-7, with 11 nucleotides matching TRBD1. The CDR3 loop spans 15 amino acids. The germline CDR1 and CDR2 sequences are MDHEN and SYDVKM. Trimming took 4 bases from V and 2 from J; bases not matched to a gene: 4. The CDR3 DNA is TGTGCCAGCAGTTCGGGGGGACAGGGGGCCTACGAGCAGTACTTC. Its protein is CASSSGGQGAYEQYF.

This clonotype was seen only a few times. This chain uses TRBV29-1 with TRBJ2-3; weak D call: TRBD2 (7 bases). V was trimmed by 4 bases and J by 2 bases, leaving 16 bases between them. The germline CDR1 and CDR2 sequences are SQVTM and ANQGSEA. CDR3 size: 15 residues. As DNA, the CDR3 is TGCAGCGTTGCCCCTCGGGGGGCCCACACAGATACGCAGTATTTT. Amino acids: CSVAPRGAHTDTQYF.

The rearrangement uses TRBV25-1 and TRBJ2-5, with 11 bases identical to TRBD2. Per germline, CDR1 MGHDK and CDR2 SYGVNS. J gave up 2 bases and V 1 base, and 9 bases lay outside the gene matches. This CDR3 contains 18 residues. CDR3: CASSEFGPSGGPQETQYF. The CDR3 DNA follows: TGTGCCAGCAGTGAATTCGGGCCTAGCGGGGGGCCGCAAGAGACCCAGTACTTC.

This chain links TRBV4-3 with TRBJ2-7; D ambiguous. Germline CDR1 reads LGHNA; CDR2 reads YSLEER. V gave up 2 bases and J gave up 1 base, with 9 bases separating them. This CDR3 region has 14 residues. The CDR3, as DNA: TGCGCCAGCAGCCAATCGAGGAGATCCTACGAGCAGTACTTC. Translated, it gives CASSQSRRSYEQYF.

This chain uses TRBV6-5 with TRBJ2-5; 8 bases agree with TRBD1. This CDR3 contains 15 residues. V lost 4 bases to trimming and J lost 2 bases; unmatched junction nucleotides: 6. Germline V CDR1 and CDR2: MNHEY, SVGAGI. The CDR3 DNA reads as TGTGCCAGCAGTTGCCTCGGACAGGGTCAAGAGACCCAGTACTTC. Amino acid sequence: CASSCLGQGQETQYF.

The rearrangement uses TRBV7-2 and TRBJ2-7; weak D call: TRBD1 (5 bases). Looked up from germline, CDR1 is SGHTA and CDR2 is FQGNSA. The V and J ends lost 5 bases and 1 base respectively, with 21 bases between them. The CDR3 sequence is 17 residues long. CDR3 residues: CASSQQAGRGGSYEQYF. Written as DNA, the CDR3 is TGTGCCAGCAGCCAACAGGCAGGAAGGGGTGGGTCCTACGAGCAGTACTTC.

A few counts support this clonotype. The J gene is TRBJ1-2, the V gene TRBV7-3; D might be TRBD1 (6 bases). The CDR3 runs to 13 residues. Between the trimmed V and J ends, which lost 3 bases and 6 bases, there was a span of 11 bases. From germline, CDR1 is SGHTA and CDR2 FQGTGA. The CDR3 sequence: CASSFSGGDGYTF. The CDR3 nucleotides read TGTGCCAGCAGCTTCTCTGGGGGCGATGGCTACACCTTC.

This clonotype is a singleton in its sample. This rearrangement joins TRBV11-3 to TRBJ2-2; D unclear. The CDR3 is made up of 12 amino acids. Germline-derived CDR1 and CDR2 are SGHNT and YENEEA. V shed 5 bases and J shed 5 bases, with 6 bases lying between them. CDR3 amino acids: CASSRWTGELFF. CDR3 DNA sequence: TGTGCCAGCAGCCGGTGGACCGGGGAGCTGTTTTTT. The whole variable domain, filled in from reference TRBV11-3 and TRBJ2-2, reads EAGVVQSPRYKIIEKKQPVAFWCNPISGHNTLYWYLQNLGQGPELLIRYENEEAVDDSQLPKDRFSAERLKGVDSTLKIQPAELGDSAVYLCASSRWTGELFFGEGSRLTVL.

The chain combines TRBV15 with TRBJ2-3; 9 nucleotides line up with TRBD1. This CDR3 spans 15 amino acids. Germline CDR1 reads LNHNV; CDR2 reads YYDKDF (reference sequence). With 5 bases clipped from V and 8 bases from J, the junction kept 11 bases outside the gene matches. CDR3 sequence reads: CATSSDRGSAFTQYF. CDR3 bases: TGTGCCACCAGCTCAGACAGGGGGTCGGCCTTTACGCAGTATTTT.

The chain couples TRBV25-1 to TRBJ1-4; tentative D call: TRBD1 (5 bases). V was shortened by 4 bases and J by 5 bases, with 11 bases between the two germline ends. The germline V gene has CDR1 MGHDK and CDR2 SYGVNS. The length of the CDR3 is 14 residues. CDR3 residues: CASSATAFNEKLFF. For the CDR3, the DNA is TGTGCCAGCAGTGCGACAGCGTTCAATGAAAAACTGTTTTTT. The whole variable domain, filled in from reference TRBV25-1 and TRBJ1-4, reads EADIYQTPRYLVIGTGKKITLECSQTMGHDKMYWYQQDPGMELHLIHYSYGVNSTEKGDLSSESTVSRIRTEHFPLTLESARPSHTSQYLCASSATAFNEKLFFGSGTQLSVL.

As DNA, the CDR3 is TGCAGCGTTGAGGGGAGGGGCCCTAGATACAATGAGCAGTTCTTC. Protein sequence: CSVEGRGPRYNEQFF. The chain joins TRBV29-1 to TRBJ2-1, with TRBD2 identical over 7 bases. V gave up 3 bases and J gave up 4 bases; unmatched junction bases: 9. The CDR3 sequence is 15 residues long. CDR1 and CDR2 from the germline V gene are SQVTM and ANQGSEA.

The chain is built from TRBV7-2 and TRBJ2-4; TRBD2 matches 14 bases. The end of the DNA is better explained by TRBJ2-5, so the J call may be wrong. CDR1 is SGHTA and CDR2 is FQGNSA in the germline V gene. This CDR3 comprises 17 residues. The CDR3 here is CASSWPGLAGVEETQYF. For the CDR3, the DNA is TGTGCCAGCAGCTGGCCGGGACTAGCGGGGGTGGAAGAGACCCAGTACTTC.

The J gene is TRBJ2-7, the V gene TRBV11-2; the D gene is possibly TRBD2 (5 bases). The J call may be mistaken, given a closer DNA end match to TRBJ2-4. CDR1 and CDR2 (germline): SGHAT, FQNNGV. This CDR3 has 13 amino acids. This CDR3 reads CASSPDQEDIQYF. In DNA form, the CDR3 reads TGTGCCAGCAGCCCGGACCAGGAGGACATTCAGTACTTC.

The gene calls are TRBV6-6 and TRBJ2-4, with D uncertain. The CDR3 totals 16 residues. Trimming removed 0 bases at V and 6 bases at J, with 15 bases between. Looked up from germline, CDR1 is MNHNY and CDR2 is SVGAGI (reference sequence). CDR3 residues: CASSYSADFRLNIQYF. The CDR3 DNA is TGTGCCAGCAGTTACTCAGCCGATTTCCGTCTAAACATTCAGTACTTC.

This clonotype was found many times. The gene calls are TRBV20-1 and TRBJ2-5; 10 bases are shared with TRBD2. Germline V lookup: CDR1 DFQATT, CDR2 SNEGSKA (reference sequence). V was clipped by 5 bases and J by 1 base; unmatched bases: 7. This CDR3 region has 15 residues. The CDR3 DNA follows: TGCAGTGCTCCGAGCGGGGGGGCCTCCCAAGAGACCCAGTACTTC. It is translated as CSAPSGGASQETQYF.

This rearrangement joins TRBV12-3 or TRBV12-4 to TRBJ2-3; tentative D call: TRBD2 (5 bases). V lost 6 bases, J lost 2 bases, and 12 bases lay in between. This CDR3 spans 14 amino acids. CDR3 nucleotides: TGTGCCAGCAGAATCAGCGGTACCACAGATACGCAGTATTTT. Amino acid sequence: CASRISGTTDTQYF.